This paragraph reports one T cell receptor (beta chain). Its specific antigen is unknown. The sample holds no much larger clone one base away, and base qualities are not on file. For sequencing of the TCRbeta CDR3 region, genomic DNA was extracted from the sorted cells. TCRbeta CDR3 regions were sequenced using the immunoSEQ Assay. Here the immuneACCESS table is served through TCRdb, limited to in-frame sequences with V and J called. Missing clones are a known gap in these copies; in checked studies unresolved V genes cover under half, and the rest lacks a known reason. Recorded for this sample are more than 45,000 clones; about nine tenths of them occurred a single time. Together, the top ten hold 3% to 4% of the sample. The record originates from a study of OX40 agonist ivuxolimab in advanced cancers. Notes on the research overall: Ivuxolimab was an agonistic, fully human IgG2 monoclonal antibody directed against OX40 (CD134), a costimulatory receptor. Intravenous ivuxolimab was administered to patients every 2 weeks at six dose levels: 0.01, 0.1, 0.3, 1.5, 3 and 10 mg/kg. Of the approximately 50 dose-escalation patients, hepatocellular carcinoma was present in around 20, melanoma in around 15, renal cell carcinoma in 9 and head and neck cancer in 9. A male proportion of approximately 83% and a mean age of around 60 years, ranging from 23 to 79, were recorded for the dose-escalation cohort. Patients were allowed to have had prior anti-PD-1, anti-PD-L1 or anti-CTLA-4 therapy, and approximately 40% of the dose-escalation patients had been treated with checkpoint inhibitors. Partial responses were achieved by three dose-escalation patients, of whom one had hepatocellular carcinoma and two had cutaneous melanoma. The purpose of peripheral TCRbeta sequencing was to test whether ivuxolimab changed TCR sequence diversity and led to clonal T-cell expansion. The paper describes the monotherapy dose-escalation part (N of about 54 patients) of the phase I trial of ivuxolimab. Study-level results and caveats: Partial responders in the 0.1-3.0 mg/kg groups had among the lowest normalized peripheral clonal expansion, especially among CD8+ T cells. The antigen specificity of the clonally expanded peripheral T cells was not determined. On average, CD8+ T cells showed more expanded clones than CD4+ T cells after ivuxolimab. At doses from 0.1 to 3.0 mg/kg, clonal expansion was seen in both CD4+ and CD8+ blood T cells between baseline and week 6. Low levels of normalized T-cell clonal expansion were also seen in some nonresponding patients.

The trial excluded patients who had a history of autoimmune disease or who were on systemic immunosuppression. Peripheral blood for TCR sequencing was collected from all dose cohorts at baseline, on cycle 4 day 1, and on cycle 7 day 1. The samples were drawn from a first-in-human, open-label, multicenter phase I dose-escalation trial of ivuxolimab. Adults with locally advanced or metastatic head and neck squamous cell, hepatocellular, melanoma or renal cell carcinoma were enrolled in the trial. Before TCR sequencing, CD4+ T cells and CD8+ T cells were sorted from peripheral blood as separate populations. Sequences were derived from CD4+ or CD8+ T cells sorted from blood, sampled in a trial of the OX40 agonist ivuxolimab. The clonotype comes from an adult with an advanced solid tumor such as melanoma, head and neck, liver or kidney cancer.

The bases are TGCGCCAGCAGCTCCCGGGTCAGCACAGATACGCAGTATTTT. The encoded protein is CASSSRVSTDTQYF. The chain couples TRBV4-1 to TRBJ2-3; the D gene assignment is ambiguous. Spanning cysteine to phenylalanine, the CDR3 consists of 14 amino acids. This entry keeps only the CDR3 DNA: 42 bases, framed from base 1. Trimming at the junction amounts to 5 bases on V and 0 bases on J, and the germline ends lie 9 bases apart. CDR1 and CDR2 were assigned from the germline V gene as MGHRA and YSYEKL.